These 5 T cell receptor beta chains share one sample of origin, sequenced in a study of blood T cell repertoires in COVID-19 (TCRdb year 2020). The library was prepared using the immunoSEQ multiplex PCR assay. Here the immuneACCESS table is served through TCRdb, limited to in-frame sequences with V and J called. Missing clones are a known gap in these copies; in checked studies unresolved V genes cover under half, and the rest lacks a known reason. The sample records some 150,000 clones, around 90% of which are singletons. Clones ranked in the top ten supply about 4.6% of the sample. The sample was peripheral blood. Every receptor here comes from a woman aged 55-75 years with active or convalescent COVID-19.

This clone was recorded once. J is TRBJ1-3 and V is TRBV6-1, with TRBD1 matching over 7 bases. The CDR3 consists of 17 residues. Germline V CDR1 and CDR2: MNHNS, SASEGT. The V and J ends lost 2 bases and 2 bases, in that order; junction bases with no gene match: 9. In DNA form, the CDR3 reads TGTGCCAGCAGTGAATCCCCAAGACAGGGCCCTGGAAACACCATATATTTT. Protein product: CASSESPRQGPGNTIYF.

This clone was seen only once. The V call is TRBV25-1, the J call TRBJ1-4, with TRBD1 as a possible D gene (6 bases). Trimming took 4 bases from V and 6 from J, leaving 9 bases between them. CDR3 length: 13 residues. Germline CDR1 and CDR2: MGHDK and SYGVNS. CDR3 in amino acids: CASSVGADEKLFF. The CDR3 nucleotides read TGTGCCAGCAGTGTGGGGGCGGATGAAAAACTGTTTTTT.

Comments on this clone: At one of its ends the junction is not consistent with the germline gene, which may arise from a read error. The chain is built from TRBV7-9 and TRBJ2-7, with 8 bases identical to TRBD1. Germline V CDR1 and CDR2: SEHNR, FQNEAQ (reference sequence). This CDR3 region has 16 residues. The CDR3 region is CASSLGVAGGSHEQYF. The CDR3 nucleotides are TGTGCCAGCAGCTTAGGAGTGGCAGGGGGCTCCCACGAGCAGTACTTC.

The CDR3 region is CASSSPVSSGGAGSSYNEQFF. CDR3 in DNA: TGTGCCAGCAGCTCCCCCGTTTCTAGCGGGGGGGCCGGGAGCTCCTACAATGAGCAGTTCTTC. This chain joins TRBV7-3 and TRBJ2-1, with 12 bases lining up with TRBD2. Germline V gene data show CDR1 as SGHTA and CDR2 as FQGTGA. With V trimmed by 4 bases and J by 0 bases, 16 bases remained unmatched. The CDR3 sequence is 21 residues long.

The CDR3 sequence is CASSQEGGTDTQYF. As DNA, the CDR3 is TGTGCCAGCAGCCAAGAGGGGGGAACAGATACGCAGTATTTT. This chain uses TRBV3-1 (or the pseudogene TRBV3-2) with TRBJ2-3; possibly TRBD2 for D (6 bases). The germline V gene has CDR1 LGHDT and CDR2 YNNKEL (reference sequence). V lost 0 bases and J 3 bases, leaving 7 bases between the germline ends. The CDR3 extends over 14 amino acids.